This entry concerns a single T cell receptor beta chain. Its antigen remains unidentified. Pooling covered second doses at about 4 or about 12 weeks. V was clipped by 1 base and J by 4 bases, with 13 bases between them. The germline CDR1 and CDR2 sequences are SGHAT and FQNNGV. The CDR3 is 15 residues long. Data came from immunoSEQ multiplex PCR; TCRdb stores just in-frame clones and leaves some out. Of about 150,000 clones listed, 87% are singletons. This sample was taken from a study of T cell responses to AZD1222 COVID-19 vaccine. Study-wide points: The number of AZD1222 recipients seropositive at baseline was only five or six.

The V call is TRBV11-2, the J call TRBJ2-5; perhaps D is TRBD1 or TRBD2 (5 bases each). The TCR was taken from an adult who received the AZD1222 COVID-19 vaccine. Sequences were derived from peripheral blood, sampled 28 days after the second AZD1222 dose. Here the CDR3 reads CASSLGVRGGETQYF. The CDR3 DNA sequence: TGTGCCAGCAGCTTAGGGGTGAGGGGCGGAGAGACCCAGTACTTC.